This is a list of T cell receptor beta chains from one sample in a study of blood T cell repertoires in COVID-19. The table came from immunoSEQ multiplex PCR; TCRdb's copy has only in-frame clones and leaves some out. The table shows over 150,000 clones, with around 74% occurring only once. The sequencing input was peripheral blood. The source is an elderly woman with acute or convalescent COVID-19. The CDR3 runs from the conserved cysteine through the conserved F or W. The D gene is left open where the match is weak. Clone size, where shown, is once, few, many, or a class for clones that have expanded.

cdr3_length	v_call	clone_size	d_call	j_call	cdr3_nt	cdr3_aa
13	TRBV14	-	-	TRBJ1-4	TGTGCCAGCAGCCGGGCGACAAACGAAAAACTGTTTTTT	CASSRATNEKLFF
13	TRBV12-3/TRBV12-4	-	TRBD2	TRBJ2-3	TGTGCCAGCAGTTTGGGGACTAGAGATACGCAGTATTTT	CASSLGTRDTQYF
14	TRBV6-5	-	TRBD1	TRBJ1-4	TGTGCCAGCAGTACCGGGACAGGGCGGGAAAAACTGTTTTTT	CASSTGTGREKLFF
17	TRBV6-6	-	TRBD1	TRBJ1-2	TGTGCCAGCACTCGAGAAGAAGGACAGGCAACTAACTATGGCTACACCTTC	CASTREEGQATNYGYTF
16	TRBV27	once	TRBD2	TRBJ2-1	TGTGCCAGCAGTTTCTCCGGGACTAGCTCCTACAATGAGCAGTTCTTC	CASSFSGTSSYNEQFF
13	TRBV7-3	-	-	TRBJ1-5	TGTGCCAGCAGCACCGGAGGTCGGGAGCCCCAGCATTTT	CASSTGGREPQHF
11	TRBV12-3/TRBV12-4	few	-	TRBJ1-4	TGTGCCAGCAGTTCCAGACAGGAACTGTTTTTT	CASSSRQELFF
11	TRBV12-3/TRBV12-4	-	-	TRBJ2-5	TGTGCCAGCAGTTCGCGAGAGACCCAGTACTTC	CASSSRETQYF
16	TRBV5-6	-	-	TRBJ2-7	TGTGCCAGCAGCTTGGAAGGCTACCGGGGATCCTACGAGCAGTACTTC	CASSLEGYRGSYEQYF
16	TRBV15	-	-	TRBJ2-1	TGTGCCACCAGCAGGGGGGCAGAAGACCTAGGTAATGAGCAGTTCTTC	CATSRGAEDLGNEQFF
15	TRBV11-2	-	TRBD1	TRBJ1-2	TGTGCCAGCAGCCCCGGTGACAGGGGGGTCTATGGCTACACCTTC	CASSPGDRGVYGYTF
10	TRBV20-1	-	-	TRBJ2-5	TGCAGTGCTTCACAAGAGACCCAGTACTTC	CSASQETQYF
13	TRBV10-3	-	TRBD1	TRBJ1-1	TGTGCCATAAGACAGGGGTATAACACTGAAGCTTTCTTT	CAIRQGYNTEAFF
13	TRBV2	-	TRBD2	TRBJ2-3	TGTGCCAGCTTAGCGGGGTCAAAAGATACGCAGTATTTT	CASLAGSKDTQYF
15	TRBV7-9	-	TRBD1	TRBJ1-1	TGTGCCAGCAGCTTACCGCCGCAGGGGGCCACTGAAGCTTTCTTT	CASSLPPQGATEAFF
17	TRBV5-6	-	TRBD1	TRBJ1-2	TGTGCCAGCAGCTTAATGGGCTCGGACAGGATTGGCTATGGCTACACCTTC	CASSLMGSDRIGYGYTF
13	TRBV18	-	-	TRBJ2-3	TGTGCCAGCTCACCACCTTCAGTGGATACGCAGTATTTT	CASSPPSVDTQYF
14	TRBV5-4	-	TRBD1	TRBJ2-2	TGTGCCAGCAGCTTCGACAGGGGGTCCGGGGAGCTGTTTTTT	CASSFDRGSGELFF
12	TRBV27	many	-	TRBJ1-1	TGTGCCAGCAGGGGGGAGGGCACTGAAGCTTTCTTT	CASRGEGTEAFF
13	TRBV6-5	-	-	TRBJ1-2	TGTGCCAGCAGCCAGGGGAGAGGTGGTGGCTACACCTTC	CASSQGRGGGYTF
19	TRBV5-1	-	TRBD2	TRBJ2-3	TGCGCCAGCAGCTTGGGACTAGCGGGAGGAGGATCTAGCACAGATACGCAGTATTTT	CASSLGLAGGGSSTDTQYF
15	TRBV7-3	-	-	TRBJ2-3	TGTGCCAGCAGCCGCTTTGGGGCCCCCTCAGATACGCAGTATTTT	CASSRFGAPSDTQYF
15	TRBV21-1	once	-	TRBJ2-7	TGTGCCAGCAGCAAGACCGGGACAGCTACGAGCGAGCAGTACTTC	CASSKTGTATSEQYF
15	TRBV6-2/TRBV6-3	-	TRBD1	TRBJ1-2	TGTGCCAGCAGTTGGAGGACAGGGCGGGTCGATGGCTACACCTTC	CASSWRTGRVDGYTF
10	TRBV20-1	-	TRBD1	TRBJ2-1	TGCAGTGCCCGTGACAGGGTCGAGTTCTTC	CSARDRVEFF
15	TRBV2	-	-	TRBJ2-4	TGTGCCAGCAGCCCCATTCCCGGGACCAAAAACATTCAGTACTTC	CASSPIPGTKNIQYF
14	TRBV5-1	few	-	TRBJ2-7	TGCGCCAGCAGCGTCGGGACACCCAAGGATTTCCAGTACTTC	CASSVGTPKDFQYF
17	TRBV11-2	-	TRBD2	TRBJ2-2	TGTGCCAGCAGCCTCCTTAGCGGGGGGGCCGGGTACGGGGAGCTGTTTTTT	CASSLLSGGAGYGELFF
16	TRBV5-1	many	-	TRBJ2-2	TGCGCCAGCAGCTTGGCGGCGACGGCAGGGGATGGGGAGCTGTTTTTT	CASSLAATAGDGELFF
17	TRBV19	-	-	TRBJ1-5	TGTGCCAGTAGTCTGCTCCCCCAGGGTGCTGGCAATCAGCCCCAGCATTTT	CASSLLPQGAGNQPQHF
14	TRBV14	-	-	TRBJ2-5	TGTGCCAGCAGCCAAGATCGAGGGTTAGAGACCCAGTACTTC	CASSQDRGLETQYF
17	TRBV30	-	TRBD2	TRBJ2-7	TGTGCCTGGAGTGGAGGACTAGCGGGAGCCCTTTCCTACGAGCAGTACTTC	CAWSGGLAGALSYEQYF
16	TRBV2	-	-	TRBJ2-6	TGTGCCAGCAGTCCAGACAGGAGGTCTGGGGCCAACGTCCTGACTTTC	CASSPDRRSGANVLTF
15	TRBV7-8	few	TRBD1	TRBJ1-3	TGTGCCAGCAGCTTAGGACAGGGGGCAGGAAACACCATATATTTT	CASSLGQGAGNTIYF
13	TRBV6-6	-	-	TRBJ1-1	TGTGCCAGCAGTTCCACATCGAACACTGAAGCTTTCTTT	CASSSTSNTEAFF
12	TRBV30	once	TRBD1	TRBJ1-1	TGTGCCTCTAGCCCGACAGGGGGGGAAGCTTTCTTT	CASSPTGGEAFF
14	TRBV2	-	TRBD1	TRBJ1-5	TGTGCCAGCAGTTGGGACAGCCAAAATCAGCCCCAGCATTTT	CASSWDSQNQPQHF
14	TRBV5-1	-	-	TRBJ1-4	TGCGCCAGCAATTCGGGACAAGCTAATGAAAAACTGTTTTTT	CASNSGQANEKLFF
15	TRBV5-5	-	-	TRBJ2-2	TGTGCCAGCAGCTTGGCAGGGTCCGACACCGGGGAGCTGTTTTTT	CASSLAGSDTGELFF
15	TRBV7-9	-	TRBD1	TRBJ1-2	TGTGCCAGCAGCTTAGAGGACAGGGGCGCATATGGCTACACCTTC	CASSLEDRGAYGYTF
16	TRBV10-3	once	TRBD1	TRBJ2-7	TGTGCCATCGGAGGACAGGGGCTTTCGACGAGCTACGAGCAGTACTTC	CAIGGQGLSTSYEQYF
16	TRBV18	-	TRBD1	TRBJ1-4	TGTGCCAGCTCCCGCTATACCGGGACAGAAAATGAAAAACTGTTTTTT	CASSRYTGTENEKLFF
16	TRBV6-5	-	-	TRBJ1-4	TGTGCCAGCAGTTACTCTTTGGCGAGGGTGGGCGAAAAACTGTTTTTT	CASSYSLARVGEKLFF
14	TRBV5-1	-	TRBD1	TRBJ1-2	TGCGCCAGCAGTTCCGACAGGGGCGGCTATGGCTACACCTTC	CASSSDRGGYGYTF
16	TRBV6-2/TRBV6-3	-	-	TRBJ1-5	TGTGCCAGCAGTTACTCGGCTCCGGAGTTCAATCAGCCCCAGCATTTT	CASSYSAPEFNQPQHF
15	TRBV3-1/TRBV3-2	-	-	TRBJ1-1	TGTGCCAGCAGCCAAGAAACACGTATGAACACTGAAGCTTTCTTT	CASSQETRMNTEAFF
12	TRBV11-1	-	-	TRBJ1-2	TGTGCCAGCAGCTCCTCCCCGGTAGGCTACACCTTC	CASSSSPVGYTF
16	TRBV7-9	-	TRBD2	TRBJ2-2	TGTGCCAGCAGCCCCCCGGGGAGGGTGAGGCCCGGGGAGCTGTTTTTT	CASSPPGRVRPGELFF
14	TRBV10-3	many	TRBD2	TRBJ2-2	TGTGCCATCAGTGGAACGGGAGGCACCGGGGAGCTGTTTTTT	CAISGTGGTGELFF
13	TRBV6-6	-	TRBD1	TRBJ1-1	TGTGCCAGCAAACAGGGGTTGAACACTGAAGCTTTCTTT	CASKQGLNTEAFF
16	TRBV28	few	TRBD1	TRBJ2-7	TGTGCCAGCAGTTTATCCCGGGGACAGGGGGCTGCCGAGCAGTACTTC	CASSLSRGQGAAEQYF
13	TRBV5-1	-	-	TRBJ2-1	TGCGCCAGCTCGCGGGGCGGCGGCAATGAGCAGTTCTTC	CASSRGGGNEQFF
15	TRBV18	-	-	TRBJ1-3	TGTGCCAGCTCACCTATAGATATTCCCGGAAACACCATATATTTT	CASSPIDIPGNTIYF